This entry lists 12 T cell receptor beta chains sequenced from one sample in a study of blood T cell repertoires in COVID-19. Some clones are missing from TCRdb's copy, which holds only in-frame ones; the method was immunoSEQ multiplex PCR. The table has around 100,000 clones, 80% to 90% seen once; the top ten hold approximately 3.6%. Input material: peripheral blood. Receptor source: a man aged 40-49 years with acute or convalescent COVID-19.

The rearrangement links TRBV25-1 to TRBJ2-7; TRBD1 aligns across 8 bases. Unmatched junction bases numbered 7, after V lost 3 bases and J lost 3 bases. CDR1 is MGHDK and CDR2 is SYGVNS in the germline V gene. The CDR3 covers 15 residues. The CDR3 sequence: CASSEFGQGGYEQYF. CDR3 in DNA: TGTGCCAGCAGTGAGTTCGGACAGGGCGGCTACGAGCAGTACTTC.

The chain recombines TRBV30 with TRBJ1-4; 7 bases fit TRBD1. Germline values: CDR1 GTSNPN, CDR2 SVGIG (reference sequence). This CDR3 is built from 13 residues. After removal of 7 bases from V and 5 bases from J, the junction contained 7 bases not matched to a gene. Written as DNA, the CDR3 is TGTGCCTACACCGGGACAGCAAATGAAAAACTGTTTTTT. It encodes CAYTGTANEKLFF.

V gene TRBV5-1 combines with J gene TRBJ1-2; D gene ambiguous. The CDR3 is 13 residues long. CDR1 and CDR2 (germline): SGHRS, YFSETQ. Trimming pared 4 bases from V and 2 bases from J, leaving 9 bases between. CDR3 bases: TGCGCCAGCAGCCTACAGAAAAACTATGGCTACACCTTC. Encoded protein: CASSLQKNYGYTF.

The chain employs TRBV7-8 and TRBJ1-5; D is unresolved. This CDR3 region has 16 residues. The germline gives CDR1 SGHVS, CDR2 FQNEAQ. Trimming removed 0 bases at V and 0 bases at J, with 9 bases between. Here the CDR3 reads CASSLAPRNSNQPQHF. CDR3 nucleotide sequence: TGTGCCAGCAGCTTAGCTCCCAGAAATAGCAATCAGCCCCAGCATTTT.

The chain couples TRBV10-3 to TRBJ2-5; weak D call: TRBD1 (6 bases). This CDR3 comprises 16 residues. The germline V gene encodes CDR1 ENHRY and CDR2 SYGVKD. V shed 4 bases and J shed 0 bases, with 15 bases lying between them. CDR3 protein: CAISANLQGNQETQYF. DNA for the CDR3: TGTGCCATCAGTGCAAACCTACAGGGAAACCAAGAGACCCAGTACTTC.

This chain links TRBV27 with TRBJ1-6; unclear D gene. With 4 bases removed from V and 7 bases from J, the gap between germline ends came to 5 bases. Germline-derived CDR1 and CDR2 are MNHEY and SMNVEV (reference sequence). The CDR3 runs 12 residues. The CDR3, as DNA: TGTGCCAGCAGTTCGACAAATTCACCCCTCCACTTT. Translating it yields CASSSTNSPLHF.

The chain is built from TRBV5-1 and TRBJ2-2; no reliable D call. V was clipped by 0 bases and J by 1 base, with 25 bases between them. The germline V gene encodes CDR1 SGHRS and CDR2 YFSETQ. This CDR3 comprises 21 residues. In DNA, the CDR3 is TGCGCCAGCAGCTTGGGCCTTTTAATCCAGGCCCTTATTCAGAACACCGGGGAGCTGTTTTTT. This encodes CASSLGLLIQALIQNTGELFF. Full variable domain (missing parts from reference TRBV5-1 and TRBJ2-2): KAGVTQTPRYLIKTRGQQVTLSCSPISGHRSVSWYQQTPGQGLQFLFEYFSETQRNKGNFPGRFSGRQFSNSRSEMNVSTLELGDSALYLCASSLGLLIQALIQNTGELFFGEGSRLTVL.

This chain joins TRBV10-3 and TRBJ2-1; TRBD2 agrees at 10 bases. V was clipped by 8 bases and J by 0 bases; unmatched bases: 10. This CDR3 comprises 17 residues. Per germline, CDR1 ENHRY and CDR2 SYGVKD. The CDR3 loop reads CAIGASGGPSSYNEQFF. DNA of the CDR3: TGTGCCATCGGAGCTAGCGGGGGCCCGAGCTCCTACAATGAGCAGTTCTTC.

This sequence joins TRBV21-1 and TRBJ1-1; no DNA check was done on the table's D call, TRBD1. TRBV21-1 has pseudogene status. This CDR3 has 16 residues. This chain's CDR3 is CASTQVTNRSDTEAFF. For the CDR3, the DNA is TGTGCCAGCACCCAAGTTACGAACAGGTCCGACACTGAAGCTTTCTTT.

The V and J genes are TRBV3-1 (or the pseudogene TRBV3-2) and TRBJ1-6; TRBD1 matches at 8 bases. Germline V CDR1 and CDR2: LGHDT, YNNKEL (reference sequence). The trim removed 4 bases at V and 8 bases at J, leaving 7 bases unmatched. The CDR3 contains 15 residues. The CDR3 DNA sequence: TGTGCCAGCAGCCGCACCGGACAGGGTGATTCACCCCTCCACTTT. The encoded protein is CASSRTGQGDSPLHF.

V and J are TRBV24-1 and TRBJ2-2; 9 bases are a match to TRBD1. Trimming took 0 bases from V and 7 from J; bases not matched to a gene: 8. CDR1 is KGHDR and CDR2 is SFDVKD in the germline V gene. The CDR3 sequence is 17 residues long. DNA of the CDR3: TGTGCCACCAGTGATTTGCTCACAGGGGGCGGAAGCGGGGAGCTGTTTTTT. Translated, it gives CATSDLLTGGGSGELFF.

The J gene is TRBJ2-1, the V gene TRBV9, with 7 nucleotides matching TRBD2. V was pared by 3 bases and J by 4 bases, with 10 bases of the junction left unmatched. This CDR3 is 16 amino acids long. The V gene's germline CDR1 is SGDLS and CDR2 YYNGEE. The CDR3 DNA reads TGTGCCAGCAGCGCTCCGGGGGAGGGGTCGTACAATGAGCAGTTCTTC. This codes for CASSAPGEGSYNEQFF.